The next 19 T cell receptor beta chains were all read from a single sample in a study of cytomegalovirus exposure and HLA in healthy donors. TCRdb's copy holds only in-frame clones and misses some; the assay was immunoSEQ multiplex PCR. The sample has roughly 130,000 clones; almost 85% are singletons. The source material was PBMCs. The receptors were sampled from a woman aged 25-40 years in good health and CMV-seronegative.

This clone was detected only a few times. The CDR3 DNA is TGTGCCAGCAGTTTATGGGGGGACGCCTATGGCTACACCTTC. The encoded protein is CASSLWGDAYGYTF. The rearrangement joins TRBV27 to TRBJ1-2; D is perhaps TRBD1 (5 bases). Per germline, CDR1 MNHEY and CDR2 SMNVEV (reference sequence). V was pared by 1 base and J by 4 bases, with 10 bases between. The CDR3 loop spans 14 amino acids.

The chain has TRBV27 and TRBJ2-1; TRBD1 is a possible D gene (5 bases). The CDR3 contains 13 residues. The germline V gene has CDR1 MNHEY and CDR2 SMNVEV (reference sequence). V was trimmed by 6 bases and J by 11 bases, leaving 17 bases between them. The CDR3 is CASRQGAGHQQFF. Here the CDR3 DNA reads TGTGCCAGCAGGCAGGGCGCTGGACATCAGCAGTTCTTC.

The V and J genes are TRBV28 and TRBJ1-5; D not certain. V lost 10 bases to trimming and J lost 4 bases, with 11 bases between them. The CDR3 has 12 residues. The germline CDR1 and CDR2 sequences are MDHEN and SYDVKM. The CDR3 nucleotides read TGTGCCATCCGAGATGGTAATCAGCCCCAGCATTTT. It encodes CAIRDGNQPQHF.

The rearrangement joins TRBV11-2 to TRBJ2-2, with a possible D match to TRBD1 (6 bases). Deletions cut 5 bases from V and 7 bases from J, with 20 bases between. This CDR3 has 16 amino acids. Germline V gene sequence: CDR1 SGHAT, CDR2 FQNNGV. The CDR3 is CASSPKGRGFSGELFF. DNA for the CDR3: TGTGCCAGCAGCCCAAAGGGCAGGGGATTCAGCGGGGAGCTGTTTTTT. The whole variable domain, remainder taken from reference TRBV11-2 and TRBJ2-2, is EAGVAQSPRYKIIEKRQSVAFWCNPISGHATLYWYQQILGQGPKLLIQFQNNGVVDDSQLPKDRFSAERLKGVDSTLKIQPAKLEDSAVYLCASSPKGRGFSGELFFGEGSRLTVL.

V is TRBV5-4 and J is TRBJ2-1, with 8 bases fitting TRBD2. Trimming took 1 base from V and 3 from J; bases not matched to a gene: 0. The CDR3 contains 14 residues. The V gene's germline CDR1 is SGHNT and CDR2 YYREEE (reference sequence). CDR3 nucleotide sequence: TGTGCCAGCAGCTTGAGCGGGGGCTACAATGAGCAGTTCTTC. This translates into CASSLSGGYNEQFF.

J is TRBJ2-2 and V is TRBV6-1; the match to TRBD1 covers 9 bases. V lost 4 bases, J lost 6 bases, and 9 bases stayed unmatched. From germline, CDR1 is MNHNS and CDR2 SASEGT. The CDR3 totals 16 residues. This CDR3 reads CASSARPGQGPGELFF. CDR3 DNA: TGTGCCAGCAGTGCGCGACCGGGACAGGGTCCCGGGGAGCTGTTTTTT.

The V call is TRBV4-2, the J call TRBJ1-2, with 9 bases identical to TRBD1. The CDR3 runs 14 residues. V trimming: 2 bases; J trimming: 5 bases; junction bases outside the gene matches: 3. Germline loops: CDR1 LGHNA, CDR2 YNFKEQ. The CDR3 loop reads CASSQTGGGYGYTF. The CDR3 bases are TGTGCCAGCAGCCAAACAGGGGGCGGGTATGGCTACACCTTC.

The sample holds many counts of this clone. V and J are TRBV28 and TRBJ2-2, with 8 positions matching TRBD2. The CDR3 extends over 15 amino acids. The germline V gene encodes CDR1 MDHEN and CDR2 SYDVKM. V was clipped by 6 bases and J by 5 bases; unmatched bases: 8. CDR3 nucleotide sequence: TGTGCCAGCAGAACCTCGGGGGGGCCGACCGGGGAGCTGTTTTTT. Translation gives CASRTSGGPTGELFF.

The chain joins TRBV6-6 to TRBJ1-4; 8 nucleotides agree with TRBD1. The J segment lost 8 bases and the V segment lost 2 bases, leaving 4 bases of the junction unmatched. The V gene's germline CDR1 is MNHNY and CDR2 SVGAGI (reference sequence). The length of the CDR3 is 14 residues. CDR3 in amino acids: CASSYGRGLEKLFF. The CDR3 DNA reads TGTGCCAGCAGTTACGGCAGGGGGCTAGAAAAACTGTTTTTT.

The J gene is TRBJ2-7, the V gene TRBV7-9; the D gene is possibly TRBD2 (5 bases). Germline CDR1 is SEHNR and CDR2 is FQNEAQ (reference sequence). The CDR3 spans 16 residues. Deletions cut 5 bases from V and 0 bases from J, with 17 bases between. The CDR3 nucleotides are TGTGCCAGCAGCGAAGGGCGGGTTACGAGCTCCTACGAGCAGTACTTC. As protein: CASSEGRVTSSYEQYF.

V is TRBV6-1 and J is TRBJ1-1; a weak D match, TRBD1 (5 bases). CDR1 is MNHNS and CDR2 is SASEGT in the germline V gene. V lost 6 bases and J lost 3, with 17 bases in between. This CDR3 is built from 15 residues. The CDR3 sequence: CASRSIGAGDTEAFF. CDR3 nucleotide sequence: TGTGCCAGCAGGTCGATAGGGGCCGGTGACACTGAAGCTTTCTTT.

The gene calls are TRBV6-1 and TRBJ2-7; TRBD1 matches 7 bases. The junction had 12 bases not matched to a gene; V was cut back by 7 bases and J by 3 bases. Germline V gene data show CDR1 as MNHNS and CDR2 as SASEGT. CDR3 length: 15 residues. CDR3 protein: CASNPRGGAIYEQYF. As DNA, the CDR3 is TGTGCCAGCAATCCAAGAGGGGGCGCCATCTACGAGCAGTACTTC.

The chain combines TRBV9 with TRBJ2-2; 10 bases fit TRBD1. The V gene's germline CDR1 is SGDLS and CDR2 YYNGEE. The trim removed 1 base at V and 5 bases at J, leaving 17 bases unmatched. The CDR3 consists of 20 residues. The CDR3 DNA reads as TGTGCCAGCAGCGTATCTAGCGTCGACAGGGGGCTAGGTAGGACCGGGGAGCTGTTTTTT. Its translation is CASSVSSVDRGLGRTGELFF. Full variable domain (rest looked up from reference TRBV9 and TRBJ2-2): DSGVTQTPKHLITATGQRVTLRCSPRSGDLSVYWYQQSLDQGLQFLIQYYNGEERAKGNILERFSAQQFPDLHSELNLSSLELGDSALYFCASSVSSVDRGLGRTGELFFGEGSRLTVL.

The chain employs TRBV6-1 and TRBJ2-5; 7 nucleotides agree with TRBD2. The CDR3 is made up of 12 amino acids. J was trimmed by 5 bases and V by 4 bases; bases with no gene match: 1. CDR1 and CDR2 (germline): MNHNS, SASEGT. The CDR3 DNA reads TGTGCCAGCAGTGTGCGGGGGGAGACCCAGTACTTC. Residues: CASSVRGETQYF.

CDR3: CASSQDRAGGLYNEQFF. In nucleotides, the CDR3 is TGCGCCAGCAGCCAAGATCGAGCGGGGGGGCTCTACAATGAGCAGTTCTTC. The chain uses TRBV4-1 and TRBJ2-1, with 10 positions matching TRBD2. V lost 0 bases to trimming and J lost 3 bases; unmatched junction nucleotides: 5. The CDR3 has 17 amino acids. The germline gives CDR1 MGHRA, CDR2 YSYEKL.

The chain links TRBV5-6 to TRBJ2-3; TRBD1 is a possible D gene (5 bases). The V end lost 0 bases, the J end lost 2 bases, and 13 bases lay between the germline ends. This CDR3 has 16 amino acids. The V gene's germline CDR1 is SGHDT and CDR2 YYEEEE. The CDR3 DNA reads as TGTGCCAGCAGCTTGGAGCAAACAGGAAACACAGATACGCAGTATTTT. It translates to CASSLEQTGNTDTQYF.

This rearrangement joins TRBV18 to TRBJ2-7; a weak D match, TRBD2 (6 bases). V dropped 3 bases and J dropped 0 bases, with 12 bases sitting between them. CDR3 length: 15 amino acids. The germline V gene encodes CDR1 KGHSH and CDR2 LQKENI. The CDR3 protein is CASSPTRTNSYEQYF. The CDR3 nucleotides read TGTGCCAGCTCACCCACTAGGACTAACTCCTACGAGCAGTACTTC.

Here the CDR3 DNA reads TGCGCCAGCAGCCAAGAGGGAGTGGGCTGGGCAACCGGGGAGCTGTTTTTT. Translating it yields CASSQEGVGWATGELFF. This sequence joins TRBV4-1 and TRBJ2-2; possibly TRBD2 for D (5 bases). Trimming stripped 0 bases from V and 5 bases from J, with 16 bases between. This CDR3 is built from 17 residues. CDR1 MGHRA and CDR2 YSYEKL come from the germline V gene.

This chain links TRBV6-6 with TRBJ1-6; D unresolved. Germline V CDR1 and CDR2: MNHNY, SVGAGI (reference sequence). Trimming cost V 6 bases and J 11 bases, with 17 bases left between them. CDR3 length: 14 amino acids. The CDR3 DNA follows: TGTGCCAGCAGACGCCAGGTTGAAATGGCACCCCTCCACTTT. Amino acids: CASRRQVEMAPLHF.